The entry below gives a single TCR beta chain sequence along with its context. Its antigen is not known. One end of the junction fails to match germline, which may point to a read error. This sample is part of a study of T cell repertoires in cytomegalovirus infection. The study, taken as a whole, reports: Summed frequency of shared TCR beta families picked out CMV carriers who also had the relevant HLA.

Each CDR3 protein is one row after TCRdb ran MiXCR on the reads. The sample records more than 350,000 distinct CDR3 sequences, approximately 33% being singletons. The germline CDR1 and CDR2 sequences are SGHVS and FNYEAQ. The CDR3 contains 16 residues. The sequence derives from a human donor in good health (CMV status not recorded). Some clones in this sample may be carry-over from other donors' samples. Sequencing was done on a sample of PBMCs. The chain has TRBV7-6 and TRBJ1-6, with unresolved D. The CDR3 region is CASSLDVTVQNSPLPF. CDR3 coding DNA: TGTGCCAGCAGCTTAGATGTAACAGTCCAAAATTCACCCCTCCCCTTT.